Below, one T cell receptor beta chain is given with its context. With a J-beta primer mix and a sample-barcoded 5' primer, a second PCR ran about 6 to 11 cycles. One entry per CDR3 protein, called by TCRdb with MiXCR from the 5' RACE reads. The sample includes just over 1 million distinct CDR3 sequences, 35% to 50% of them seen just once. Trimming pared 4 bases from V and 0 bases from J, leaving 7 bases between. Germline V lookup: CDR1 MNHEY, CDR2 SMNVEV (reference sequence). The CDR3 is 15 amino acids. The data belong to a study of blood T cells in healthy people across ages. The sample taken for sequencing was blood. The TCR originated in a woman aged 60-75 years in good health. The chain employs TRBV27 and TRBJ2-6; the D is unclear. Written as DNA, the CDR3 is TGTGCCAGCAGTTCCGCACCCTCTGGGGCCAACGTCCTGACTTTC. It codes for CASSSAPSGANVLTF.